The following is a T cell receptor (beta chain) sequence with its context. Those enrolled, adults aged about 18 to 89 years, came from around 25 US areas. Recovered participants had two consecutive negative NP/OP PCR tests, healthcare professional clearance, or symptom resolution. CDR1 is MGHRA, CDR2 YSYEKL, per germline. This CDR3 has 18 residues. The V gene lost 1 base and the J gene lost 0 bases, with 13 bases spanning the gap. The sample is drawn from a study of blood T cell repertoires in COVID-19. Study-level information: Material from acute and convalescent COVID-19 was sourced from the United States, Italy and Spain. PBMCs, B-cell-depleted T cells, or T cells provided the cDNA or gDNA that made up the material.

Sequenced by immunoSEQ multiplex PCR; TCRdb stores in-frame clones only, minus some. The data contain over 200,000 clones, 85% to 90% of them singletons. The sequence derives from a man younger than 40 who had recovered from COVID-19. Material: PBMCs or T cells enriched from blood (not recorded which). The V and J genes are TRBV4-1 and TRBJ1-6, with D maybe TRBD1 (5 bases). CDR3 nucleotides: TGCGCCAGCAGCCAAGCCCCTCAGGGCCTCTCCTATAATTCACCCCTCCACTTT. Translation: CASSQAPQGLSYNSPLHF.